This T cell receptor beta chain was identified in a study of blood T cell repertoires in COVID-19. Study in general: Nucleic acid was either cDNA or gDNA, and it came from T cells, B-cell-depleted T cells, or PBMCs.

In terms of age and location, participants ranged from roughly 18 to 95 years and lived in approximately 26 US areas. Recovery meant two consecutive negative NP/OP PCR tests, professional clearance, or resolved symptoms. Per the original methods: Amplification from reference gene primers served as the basis for estimated nucleated cell counts. TCRdb keeps only in-frame clones here, not all; method: immunoSEQ multiplex PCR. D and trimming come from the DNA, and the V and J calls and clone size come from that table. The sample shows 130,000 or so clones, about four fifths of them seen only once. From germline, CDR1 is SGHAT and CDR2 FQNNGV. V was pared by 5 bases and J by 0 bases, with 8 bases between. This CDR3 has 14 amino acids.

The sequence derives from a man aged 50-59 years who had recovered from COVID-19. The sample consisted of PBMCs or T cells enriched from blood (not recorded which). The chain couples TRBV11-2 to TRBJ2-1, with D hard to call. The CDR3 region has the DNA TGTGCCAGCAGCCTACAGAGCTCCTACAATGAGCAGTTCTTC. Translating gives CASSLQSSYNEQFF.